These 24 T cell receptor beta chains were all obtained from the same sample, sequenced in a study of T cell repertoires in cytomegalovirus infection. TCRdb re-analysed the reads in MiXCR, keeping a single row per CDR3 protein. In the table there are approximately 180,000 distinct CDR3 sequences, 9.5% of which are singletons. Sequencing input: PBMCs. The origin of the receptors is a human donor in good health (CMV status not recorded). Some clones in this sample may be carry-over from other donors' samples.

This clonotype was picked up many times. The chain combines TRBV5-6 with TRBJ1-1, with a weak D call TRBD1 (6 bases). The CDR3 is 15 amino acids. CDR1 and CDR2 from the germline V gene are SGHDT and YYEEEE. With 4 bases removed from V and 3 bases from J, the gap between germline ends came to 16 bases. CDR3 DNA: TGTGCCAGCAGCCTCCCAGGGACACCCGACACTGAAGCTTTCTTT. It is translated as CASSLPGTPDTEAFF.

This clonotype has at least ten counts. The chain links TRBV6-6 to TRBJ2-7, with unresolved D. With 5 bases removed from V and 0 bases from J, the gap between germline ends came to 8 bases. This CDR3 is 13 amino acids long. The germline V gene has CDR1 MNHNY and CDR2 SVGAGI (reference sequence). CDR3 sequence: CASSVENSYEQYF. CDR3 nucleotides: TGTGCCAGCAGTGTCGAAAACTCCTACGAGCAGTACTTC.

This clonotype was counted many times. The chain is built from TRBV7-8 and TRBJ2-7; no clear D gene. Germline assignment: CDR1 SGHVS and CDR2 FQNEAQ. The CDR3 sequence is 13 residues long. Trimming took off 4 bases at V and 7 bases at J, with 14 bases between the two ends. The CDR3 DNA follows: TGTGCCAGCAGCTCACAAGCACTCTCGGAGCAGTACTTC. It is translated as CASSSQALSEQYF.

This clonotype showed up many times. V gene TRBV6-2 or TRBV6-3 combines with J gene TRBJ2-2; 9 bases match TRBD1. Germline CDR1 and CDR2: MNHEY and SVGEGT. The CDR3 is 18 amino acids. V trimming: 1 base; J trimming: 1 base; junction bases outside the gene matches: 7. The CDR3 here is CASSYLVRTGENTGELFF. Here the CDR3 DNA reads TGTGCCAGCAGTTACTTGGTGCGGACAGGGGAGAACACCGGGGAGCTGTTTTTT.

This clonotype was seen many times. The chain has TRBV29-1 and TRBJ2-5; a weak D match, TRBD1 (6 bases). CDR1 is SQVTM, CDR2 ANQGSEA, per germline. CDR3 size: 12 residues. V was pared by 8 bases and J by 4 bases, with 14 bases between. The CDR3 DNA reads as TGCAGCACACAGCAGGGGTTAGAGACCCAGTACTTC. This sequence encodes CSTQQGLETQYF.

By share, this clonotype ranks as medium-sized. This rearrangement joins TRBV7-2 to TRBJ2-5; 7 nucleotides align to TRBD1. CDR1 SGHTA and CDR2 FQGNSA come from the germline V gene. V lost 1 base, J lost 2 bases, and 4 bases stayed unmatched. The CDR3 is made up of 15 amino acids. CDR3 amino acids: CASSLVWGQQETQYF. As DNA, the CDR3 is TGTGCCAGCAGCTTAGTGTGGGGACAGCAAGAGACCCAGTACTTC.

This clonotype has ten or more counts. The chain uses TRBV27 and TRBJ2-2; the D call may be TRBD1 or TRBD2 (6 bases each). The V end was cut by 6 bases, the J end by 1 base, with 15 bases between. Germline CDR1 reads MNHEY; CDR2 reads SMNVEV (reference sequence). CDR3 length: 16 residues. CDR3 amino acids: CASRQQGAGNTGELFF. CDR3 nucleotide sequence: TGTGCCAGCAGGCAACAGGGAGCGGGGAACACCGGGGAGCTGTTTTTT.

The CDR3 is CASSDSGRGNQPQHF. The DNA of the CDR3 is TGTGCCAGCTCAGACTCCGGGAGAGGAAATCAGCCCCAGCATTTT. The V and J genes are TRBV18 and TRBJ1-5; D is undetermined. Germline lookup yields CDR1 KGHSH and CDR2 LQKENI. The CDR3 loop spans 15 amino acids. Trimming took 5 bases from V and 4 from J, leaving 15 bases between them.

There are many counts of this clonotype. The rearrangement links TRBV7-2 to TRBJ1-6; D remains ambiguous. The CDR3 spans 17 residues. Germline V gene sequence: CDR1 SGHTA, CDR2 FQGNSA. The V end lost 5 bases, the J end lost 6 bases, and 20 bases lay between the germline ends. The CDR3 reads CASSPSGARAGNSPLHF. In DNA, the CDR3 is TGTGCCAGCAGCCCTAGCGGCGCACGGGCCGGTAATTCACCCCTCCACTTT.

A single count supports this clonotype. The chain carries TRBV10-3 and TRBJ2-5; TRBD2 agrees at 9 bases. Germline V gene data show CDR1 as ENHRY and CDR2 as SYGVKD. The CDR3 is 14 amino acids. Unmatched junction bases numbered 8, after V lost 10 bases and J lost 2 bases. The CDR3 bases are TGTGCCACCAAAGGCAGCGGGGGGCAAGAGACCCAGTACTTC. Translated, it gives CATKGSGGQETQYF.

This clonotype was recorded many times. The rearrangement links TRBV7-2 to TRBJ2-7; 12 bases are a match to TRBD1. Trimming cost V 5 bases and J 7 bases; bases outside gene matches: 9. There are 15 residues in the CDR3. The germline CDR1 and CDR2 sequences are SGHTA and FQGNSA. CDR3 residues: CASSEGQGAAWEQYF. CDR3 in DNA: TGTGCCAGCAGCGAGGGACAGGGGGCGGCCTGGGAGCAGTACTTC. Together with reference TRBV7-2 and TRBJ2-7, the CDR3 gives the full variable domain: GAGVSQSPSNKVTEKGKDVELRCDPISGHTALYWYRQSLGQGLEFLIYFQGNSAPDKSGLPSDRFSAERTGGSVSTLTIQRTQQEDSAVYLCASSEGQGAAWEQYFGPGTRLTVT.

This clonotype was observed at least ten times. The chain is built from TRBV13 and TRBJ2-7; TRBD1 might be the D (6 bases). This CDR3 contains 15 residues. The germline CDR1 and CDR2 sequences are PRHDT and FYEKMQ (reference sequence). Trimming took off 6 bases at V and 7 bases at J, with 22 bases between the two ends. The CDR3 sequence is CASSGPLTGLREQYF. In DNA form, the CDR3 reads TGTGCCAGCAGTGGCCCTCTTACAGGGCTGAGGGAGCAGTACTTC.

This clonotype has a handful of counts. DNA of the CDR3: TGTGCCAGCAGCCGAACCGGGGGGTACAATGAGCAGTTCTTC. It translates to CASSRTGGYNEQFF. The V gene is TRBV6-2 or TRBV6-3, the J gene TRBJ2-1; TRBD2 matches 7 bases. Trimming took 6 bases from V and 4 from J; bases not matched to a gene: 6. Per the germline V gene, CDR1 is MNHEY and CDR2 is SVGEGT. The CDR3 totals 14 residues.

J is TRBJ2-7 and V is TRBV28, with D possibly TRBD2 on 6 matching bases. Germline values: CDR1 MDHEN, CDR2 SYDVKM. Trimming cost V 6 bases and J 6 bases, with 18 bases left between them. This CDR3 has 14 residues. The CDR3 sequence is CASSAGPRGSEQYF. The CDR3 nucleotides are TGTGCCAGCAGCGCGGGACCGAGGGGTTCCGAGCAGTACTTC.

This clonotype was observed a few times. The chain couples TRBV19 to TRBJ1-5, with a possible D match to TRBD1 (5 bases). Trimming removed 4 bases at V and 0 bases at J, with 13 bases between. Germline CDR1 reads LNHDA; CDR2 reads SQIVND (reference sequence). This CDR3 is built from 16 residues. This chain's CDR3 is CASSTSRQSSNQPQHF. DNA for the CDR3: TGTGCCAGTAGTACCTCGCGACAGAGTAGCAATCAGCCCCAGCATTTT.

Many counts were recorded for this clonotype. This chain connects TRBV20-1 to TRBJ1-5, with D hard to call. In germline, CDR1 is DFQATT, CDR2 SNEGSKA (reference sequence). V was pared by 3 bases and J by 6 bases, with 9 bases between. CDR3 length: 12 residues. In nucleotides, the CDR3 is TGCAGTGCTAGCTTCGGTACTCAGCCCCAGCATTTT. Translated, it gives CSASFGTQPQHF.

This clonotype was observed a few times. This chain links TRBV2 with TRBJ2-3; 7 bases fit TRBD2. CDR3 length: 17 amino acids. The germline V gene has CDR1 SNHLY and CDR2 FYNNEI. V was pared by 4 bases and J by 2 bases, with 12 bases of the junction left unmatched. Here the CDR3 DNA reads TGTGCCAGCAGTGTATTGCCGGGAGGAGGTATCACAGATACGCAGTATTTT. It translates to CASSVLPGGGITDTQYF.

This clonotype occurred a few times. The rearrangement uses TRBV2 and TRBJ1-6, with a tentative D call TRBD1 (6 bases). CDR1 is SNHLY and CDR2 is FYNNEI in the germline V gene. V gave up 5 bases and J gave up 8 bases, with 10 bases separating them. The CDR3 sequence is 13 residues long. The CDR3 DNA is TGTGCCAGCAGTCAATCAGGGGATTCACCCCTCCACTTT. Translation: CASSQSGDSPLHF.

This clonotype was observed many times. The gene calls are TRBV12-3 or TRBV12-4 and TRBJ2-1, with 14 bases fitting TRBD2. V dropped 3 bases and J dropped 6; count of bases not matched to a gene: 4. The CDR3 covers 16 residues. The CDR3 nucleotides read TGTGCCAGCAGTTTCAGACTAGCGGGGGGGAGCAATGAGCAGTTCTTC. Amino acids: CASSFRLAGGSNEQFF.

This clonotype turned up a few times. CDR3 protein: CASSRRGGAWGQPQHF. In DNA, the CDR3 is TGTGCCAGCAGCCGCAGGGGGGGTGCTTGGGGTCAGCCCCAGCATTTT. The V call is TRBV7-2, the J call TRBJ1-5, with 7 bases lining up with TRBD1. Germline CDR1 reads SGHTA; CDR2 reads FQGNSA. Unmatched junction bases numbered 13, after V lost 5 bases and J lost 6 bases. The CDR3 has 16 residues.

This clonotype occurred many times. J is TRBJ2-2 and V is TRBV12-3 or TRBV12-4; no clear D gene. V gave up 6 bases and J gave up 5 bases, with 10 bases separating them. The CDR3 runs to 13 residues. In nucleotides, the CDR3 is TGTGCCAGCAGCTTATTGAGGACCGGGGAGCTGTTTTTT. Protein: CASSLLRTGELFF.

The table lists this clonotype with many counts. This rearrangement joins TRBV2 to TRBJ2-7; 8 nucleotides match TRBD1. J gave up 2 bases and V 8 bases, and 8 bases lay outside the gene matches. CDR1 and CDR2 from the germline V gene are SNHLY and FYNNEI. The CDR3 has 14 residues. The DNA for the CDR3 is TGTGCCAGCGGGCGACAGGGGTCAACCTACGAGCAGTACTTC. Translating gives CASGRQGSTYEQYF. Combining the CDR3 with reference TRBV2 and TRBJ2-7 gives the whole variable domain EPEVTQTPSHQVTQMGQEVILRCVPISNHLYFYWYRQILGQKVEFLVSFYNNEISEKSEIFDDQFSVERPDGSNFTLKIRSTKLEDSAMYFCASGRQGSTYEQYFGPGTRLTVT.

The chain has TRBV28 and TRBJ1-5, with no clear D. The CDR3 covers 15 residues. The germline V gene has CDR1 MDHEN and CDR2 SYDVKM. The V end lost 5 bases, the J end lost 2 bases, and 13 bases lay between the germline ends. The CDR3 protein is CASSPNLGGNQPQHF. The DNA for the CDR3 is TGTGCCAGCAGTCCGAACCTTGGCGGCAATCAGCCCCAGCATTTT. Variable domain in full (rest from reference TRBV28 and TRBJ1-5): DVKVTQSSRYLVKRTGEKVFLECVQDMDHENMFWYRQDPGLGLRLIYFSYDVKMKEKGDIPEGYSVSREKKERFSLILESASTNQTSMYLCASSPNLGGNQPQHFGDGTRLSIL.

This clonotype was counted at least ten times. The chain links TRBV11-2 to TRBJ2-7; 10 bases are a match to TRBD1. J gave up 4 bases and V 5 bases, and 11 bases lay outside the gene matches. This CDR3 spans 16 amino acids. Germline lookup yields CDR1 SGHAT and CDR2 FQNNGV. The CDR3: CASSPQSTGGSYEQYF. In DNA, the CDR3 is TGTGCCAGCAGCCCCCAGTCGACAGGGGGCTCTTACGAGCAGTACTTC.